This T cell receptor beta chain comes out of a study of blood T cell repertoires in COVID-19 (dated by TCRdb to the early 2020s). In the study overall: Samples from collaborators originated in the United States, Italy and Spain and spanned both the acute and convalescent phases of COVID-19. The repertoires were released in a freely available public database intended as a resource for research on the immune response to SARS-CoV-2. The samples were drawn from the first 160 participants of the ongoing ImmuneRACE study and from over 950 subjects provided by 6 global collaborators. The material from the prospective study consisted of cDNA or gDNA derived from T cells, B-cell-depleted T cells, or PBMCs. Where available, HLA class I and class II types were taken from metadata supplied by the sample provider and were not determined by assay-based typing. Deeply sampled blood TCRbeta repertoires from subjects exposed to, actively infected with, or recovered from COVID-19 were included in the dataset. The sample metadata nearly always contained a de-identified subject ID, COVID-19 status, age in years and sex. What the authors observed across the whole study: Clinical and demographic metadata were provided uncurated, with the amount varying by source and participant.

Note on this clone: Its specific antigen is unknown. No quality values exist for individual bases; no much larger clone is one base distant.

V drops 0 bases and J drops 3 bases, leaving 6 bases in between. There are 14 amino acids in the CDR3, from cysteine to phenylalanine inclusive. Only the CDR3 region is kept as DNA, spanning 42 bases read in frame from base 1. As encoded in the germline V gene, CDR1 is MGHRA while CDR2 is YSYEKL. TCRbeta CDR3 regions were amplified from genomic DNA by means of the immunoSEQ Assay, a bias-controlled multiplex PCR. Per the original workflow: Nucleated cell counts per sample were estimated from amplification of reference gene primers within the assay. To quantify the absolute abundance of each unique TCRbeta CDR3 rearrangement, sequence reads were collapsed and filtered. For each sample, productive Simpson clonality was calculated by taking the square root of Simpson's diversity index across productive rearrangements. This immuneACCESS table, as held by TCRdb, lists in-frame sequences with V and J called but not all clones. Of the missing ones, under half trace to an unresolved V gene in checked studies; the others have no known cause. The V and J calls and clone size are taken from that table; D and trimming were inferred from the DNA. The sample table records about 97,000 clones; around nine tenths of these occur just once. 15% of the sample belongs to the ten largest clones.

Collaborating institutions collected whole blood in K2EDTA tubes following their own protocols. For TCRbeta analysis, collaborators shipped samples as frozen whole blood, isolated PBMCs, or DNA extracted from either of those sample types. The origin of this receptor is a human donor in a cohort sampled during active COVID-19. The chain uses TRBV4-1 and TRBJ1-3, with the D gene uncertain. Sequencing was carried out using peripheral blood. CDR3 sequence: CASSQDSSGNTIYF. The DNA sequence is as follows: TGCGCCAGCAGCCAAGATTCCAGTGGAAACACCATATATTTT.